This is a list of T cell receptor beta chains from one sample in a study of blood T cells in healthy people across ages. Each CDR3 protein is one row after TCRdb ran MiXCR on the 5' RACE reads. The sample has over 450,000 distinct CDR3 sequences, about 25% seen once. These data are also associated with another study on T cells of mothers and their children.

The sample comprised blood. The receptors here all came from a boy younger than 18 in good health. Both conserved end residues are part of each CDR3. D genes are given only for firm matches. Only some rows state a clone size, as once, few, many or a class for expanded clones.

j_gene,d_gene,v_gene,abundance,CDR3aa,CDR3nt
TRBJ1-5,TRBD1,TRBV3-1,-,CASSQGAGTANQPQHF,TGTGCCAGCAGCCAAGGGGCCGGGACAGCGAATCAGCCCCAGCATTTT
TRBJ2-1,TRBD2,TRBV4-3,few,CASSQARYLAGGVGEQFF,TGCGCCAGCAGCCAAGCGAGATACCTAGCGGGAGGTGTCGGTGAGCAGTTCTTC
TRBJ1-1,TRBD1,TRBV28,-,CASSQGQRNTEAFF,TGTGCCAGCAGTCAGGGACAGAGGAACACTGAAGCTTTCTTT
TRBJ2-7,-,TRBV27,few,CASGTASSYEQYF,TGTGCCAGCGGGACGGCCAGCTCCTACGAGCAGTACTTC
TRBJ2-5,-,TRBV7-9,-,CASSLPGTPAETQYF,TGTGCCAGCAGCCTCCCCGGTACGCCCGCGGAGACCCAGTACTTC
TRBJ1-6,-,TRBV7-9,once,CASSLGGGEFGSPLHF,TGTGCCAGCAGCTTAGGAGGTGGGGAGTTTGGGTCACCCCTCCACTTT
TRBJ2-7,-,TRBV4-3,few,CASSQDPSGKYEQYF,TGCGCCAGCAGCCAAGATCCTTCAGGGAAGTACGAGCAGTACTTC
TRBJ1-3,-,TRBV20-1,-,CSVRRRGSGNTIYF,TGCAGTGTCCGTCGAAGGGGCTCTGGAAACACCATATATTTT
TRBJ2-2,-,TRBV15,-,CATSRGAPLAGELFF,TGTGCCACCAGCAGAGGGGCCCCTTTGGCCGGGGAGCTGTTTTTT
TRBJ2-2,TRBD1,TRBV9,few,CASSPNLGQAGELFF,TGTGCCAGCAGCCCCAACCTCGGACAGGCCGGGGAGCTGTTTTTT
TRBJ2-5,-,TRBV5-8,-,CASSLVPGVETQYF,TGTGCCAGCAGCTTGGTCCCGGGGGTGGAGACCCAGTACTTC
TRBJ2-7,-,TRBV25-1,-,CASSETASDTYEQYF,TGTGCCAGCAGTGAAACGGCTAGCGATACTTACGAGCAGTACTTC
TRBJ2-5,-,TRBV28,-,CASSGGTKPQYF,TGTGCCAGCAGCGGGGGTACGAAGCCCCAGTACTTC
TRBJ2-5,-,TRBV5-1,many,CASSFRGGTYQETQYF,TGCGCCAGCAGCTTCCGCGGGGGCACGTACCAAGAGACCCAGTACTTC
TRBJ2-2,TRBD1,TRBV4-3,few,CASSQSLQGGPNTGELFF,TGCGCCAGCAGCCAGTCCCTACAAGGGGGCCCTAACACCGGGGAGCTGTTTTTT
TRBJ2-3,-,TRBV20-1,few,CSARDPGRDTDTQYF,TGCAGTGCTAGAGATCCGGGAAGGGACACAGATACGCAGTATTTT
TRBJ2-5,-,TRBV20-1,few,CSASVGRETQYF,TGCAGTGCTAGTGTAGGGAGAGAGACCCAGTACTTC
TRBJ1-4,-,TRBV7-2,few,CASSFRGLGEKLFF,TGTGCCAGCAGCTTCCGGGGGCTGGGTGAAAAACTGTTTTTT
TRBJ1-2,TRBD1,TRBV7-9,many,CASSSGTAFYGYTF,TGTGCCAGCAGCTCAGGGACAGCTTTTTATGGCTACACCTTC
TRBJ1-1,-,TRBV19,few,CASSDTQGAEAFF,TGTGCCAGTAGTGACACACAGGGAGCTGAAGCTTTCTTT
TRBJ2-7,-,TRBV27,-,CASGGTPVYEQYF,TGTGCCAGCGGCGGGACACCGGTCTACGAGCAGTACTTC
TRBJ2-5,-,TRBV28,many,CASSLRAGAGAAHQETQYF,TGTGCCAGCAGTTTAAGGGCAGGGGCAGGTGCCGCTCACCAAGAGACCCAGTACTTC
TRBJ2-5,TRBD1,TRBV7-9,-,CASSPRDRGFETQYF,TGTGCCAGCAGTCCTCGGGACAGGGGTTTCGAGACCCAGTACTTC
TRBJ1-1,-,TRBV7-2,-,CASSSVLNTEAFF,TGTGCCAGCAGCTCAGTTTTGAACACTGAAGCTTTCTTT
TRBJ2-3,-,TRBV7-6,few,CASSPTGTPTYF,TGTGCCAGCAGCCCGACCGGGACGCCCACGTATTTT
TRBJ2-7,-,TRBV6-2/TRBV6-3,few,CASRSTGAYEQYF,TGTGCCAGCAGATCGACTGGGGCCTACGAGCAGTACTTC
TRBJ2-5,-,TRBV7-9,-,CAEDGPAEETQYF,TGTGCAGAGGATGGGCCAGCCGAAGAGACCCAGTACTTC
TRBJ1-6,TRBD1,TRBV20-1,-,CSATRGTGRSPLHF,TGCAGTGCTACGCGTGGGACAGGGCGTTCACCCCTCCACTTT
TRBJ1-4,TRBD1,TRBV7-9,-,CASSSRQGAEEKLFF,TGTGCCAGCAGCTCCCGACAGGGGGCGGAGGAAAAACTGTTTTTT
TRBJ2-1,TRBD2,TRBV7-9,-,CASSVLPSGNYNEQFF,TGTGCCAGCAGCGTTCTACCTAGCGGGAACTACAATGAGCAGTTCTTC